This T cell receptor beta chain was documented in a study of blood T cell repertoires in COVID-19. The cohort comprised adults aged about 18 to 89 years residing in 20 to 30 US areas. Recovered status applied to Cohort 3 donors who had two consecutive negative PCRs. It also applied to those with clearance or with symptom resolution. The data were produced by immunoSEQ multiplex PCR, yet TCRdb's version contains in-frame clones alone and is incomplete. Altogether a few hundred thousand clones are present, 70% to 90% being singletons, with the ten largest covering more than 1%. This CDR3 comprises 12 residues. Trimming cost V 7 bases and J 7 bases; bases outside gene matches: 5. Germline-derived CDR1 and CDR2 are MNHEY and SVGAGI.

The origin of this receptor is a woman between 18 and 29 years old who had recovered from COVID-19. V usage is TRBV6-5 and J usage is TRBJ1-1; 8 bases are shared with TRBD1. Input material: PBMCs or T cells enriched from blood (not recorded which). The CDR3 protein is CASTAGQGEAFF. The CDR3 DNA is TGTGCCAGCACTGCTGGACAGGGTGAAGCTTTCTTT.